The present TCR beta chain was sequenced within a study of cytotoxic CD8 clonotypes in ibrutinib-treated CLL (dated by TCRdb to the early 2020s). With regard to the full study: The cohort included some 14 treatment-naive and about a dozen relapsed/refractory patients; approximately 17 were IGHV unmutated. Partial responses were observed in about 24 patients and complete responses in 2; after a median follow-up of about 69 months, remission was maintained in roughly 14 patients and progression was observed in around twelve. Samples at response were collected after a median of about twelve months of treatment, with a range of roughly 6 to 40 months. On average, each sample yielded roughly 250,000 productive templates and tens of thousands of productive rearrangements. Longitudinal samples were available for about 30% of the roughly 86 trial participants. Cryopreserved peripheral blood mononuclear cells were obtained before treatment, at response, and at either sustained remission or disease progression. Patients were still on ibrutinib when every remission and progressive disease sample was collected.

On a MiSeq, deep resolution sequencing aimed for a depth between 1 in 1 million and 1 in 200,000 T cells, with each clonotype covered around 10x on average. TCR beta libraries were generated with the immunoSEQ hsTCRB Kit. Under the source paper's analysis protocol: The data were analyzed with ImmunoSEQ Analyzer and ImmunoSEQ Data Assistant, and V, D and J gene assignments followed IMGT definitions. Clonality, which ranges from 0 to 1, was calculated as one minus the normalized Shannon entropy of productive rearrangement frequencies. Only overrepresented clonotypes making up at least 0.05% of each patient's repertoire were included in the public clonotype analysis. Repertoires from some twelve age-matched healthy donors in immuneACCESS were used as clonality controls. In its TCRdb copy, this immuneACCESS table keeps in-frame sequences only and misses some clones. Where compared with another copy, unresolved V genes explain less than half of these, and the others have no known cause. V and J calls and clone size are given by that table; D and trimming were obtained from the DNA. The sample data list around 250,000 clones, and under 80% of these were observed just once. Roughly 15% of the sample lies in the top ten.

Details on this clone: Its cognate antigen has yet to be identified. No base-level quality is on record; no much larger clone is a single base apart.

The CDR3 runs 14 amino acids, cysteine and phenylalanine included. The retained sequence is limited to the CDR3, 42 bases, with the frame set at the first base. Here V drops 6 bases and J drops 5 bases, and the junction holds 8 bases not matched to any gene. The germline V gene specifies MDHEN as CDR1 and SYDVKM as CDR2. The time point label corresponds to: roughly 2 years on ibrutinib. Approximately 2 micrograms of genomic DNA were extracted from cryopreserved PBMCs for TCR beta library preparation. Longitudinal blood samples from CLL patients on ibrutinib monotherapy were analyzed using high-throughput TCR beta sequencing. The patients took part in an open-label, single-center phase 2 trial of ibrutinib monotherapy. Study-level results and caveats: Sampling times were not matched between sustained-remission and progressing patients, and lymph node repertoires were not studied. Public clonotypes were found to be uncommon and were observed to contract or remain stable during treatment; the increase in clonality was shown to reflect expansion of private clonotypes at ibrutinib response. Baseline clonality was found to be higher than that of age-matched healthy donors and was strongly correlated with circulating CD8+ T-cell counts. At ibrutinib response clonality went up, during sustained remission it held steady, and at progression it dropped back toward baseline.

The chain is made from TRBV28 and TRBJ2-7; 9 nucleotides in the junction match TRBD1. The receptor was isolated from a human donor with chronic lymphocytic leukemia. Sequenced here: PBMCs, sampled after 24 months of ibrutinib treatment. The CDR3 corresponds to CASSLRDRVHEQYF. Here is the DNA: TGTGCCAGCAGCCTCCGGGACAGGGTCCACGAGCAGTACTTC.